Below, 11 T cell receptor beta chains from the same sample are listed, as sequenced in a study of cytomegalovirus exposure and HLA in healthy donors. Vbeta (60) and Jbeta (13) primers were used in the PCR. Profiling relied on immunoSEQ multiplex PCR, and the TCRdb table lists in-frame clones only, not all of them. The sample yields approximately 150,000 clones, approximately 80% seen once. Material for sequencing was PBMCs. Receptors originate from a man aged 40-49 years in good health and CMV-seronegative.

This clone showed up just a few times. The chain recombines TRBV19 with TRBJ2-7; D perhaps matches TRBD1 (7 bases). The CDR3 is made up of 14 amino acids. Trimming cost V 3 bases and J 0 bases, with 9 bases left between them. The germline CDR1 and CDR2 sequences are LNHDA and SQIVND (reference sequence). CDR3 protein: CASSIQGGSYEQYF. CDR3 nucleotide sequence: TGTGCCAGTAGTATCCAGGGGGGCTCCTACGAGCAGTACTTC.

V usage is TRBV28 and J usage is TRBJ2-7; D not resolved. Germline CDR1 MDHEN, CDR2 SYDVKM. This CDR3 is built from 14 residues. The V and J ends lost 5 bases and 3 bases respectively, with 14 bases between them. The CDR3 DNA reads TGTGCCAGCAGTCCTTGGCAGAACAACTACGAGCAGTACTTC. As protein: CASSPWQNNYEQYF.

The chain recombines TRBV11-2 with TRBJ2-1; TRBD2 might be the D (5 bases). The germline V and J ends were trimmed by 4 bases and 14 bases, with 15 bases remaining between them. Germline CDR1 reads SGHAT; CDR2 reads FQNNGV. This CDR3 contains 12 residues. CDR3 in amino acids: CASSSEGGREFF. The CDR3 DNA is TGTGCCAGCAGCTCCGAGGGCGGACGTGAGTTCTTC.

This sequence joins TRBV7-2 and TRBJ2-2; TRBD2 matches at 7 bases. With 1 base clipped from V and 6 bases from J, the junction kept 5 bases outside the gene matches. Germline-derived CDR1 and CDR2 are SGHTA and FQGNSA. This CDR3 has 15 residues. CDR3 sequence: CASSLGLAKSGELFF. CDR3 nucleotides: TGTGCCAGCAGCTTAGGACTAGCTAAATCCGGGGAGCTGTTTTTT.

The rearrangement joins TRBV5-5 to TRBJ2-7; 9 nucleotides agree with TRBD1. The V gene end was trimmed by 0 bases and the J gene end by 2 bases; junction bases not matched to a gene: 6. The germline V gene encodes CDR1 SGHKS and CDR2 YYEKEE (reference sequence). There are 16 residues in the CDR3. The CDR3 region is CASSLGWDRETYEQYF. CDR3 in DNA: TGTGCCAGCAGCTTGGGATGGGACAGGGAAACCTACGAGCAGTACTTC.

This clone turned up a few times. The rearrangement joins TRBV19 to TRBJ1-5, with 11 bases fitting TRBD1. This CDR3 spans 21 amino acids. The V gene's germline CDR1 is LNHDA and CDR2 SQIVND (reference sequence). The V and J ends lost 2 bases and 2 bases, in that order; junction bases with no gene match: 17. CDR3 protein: CASSIPSPRTGGGRGNQPQHF. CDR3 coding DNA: TGTGCCAGTAGTATACCAAGCCCCAGGACAGGGGGCGGGAGAGGCAATCAGCCCCAGCATTTT.

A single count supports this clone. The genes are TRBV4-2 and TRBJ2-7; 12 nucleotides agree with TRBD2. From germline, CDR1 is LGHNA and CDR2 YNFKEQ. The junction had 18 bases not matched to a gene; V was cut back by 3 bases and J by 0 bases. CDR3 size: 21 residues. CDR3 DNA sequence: TGTGCCAGCAGCCACCGACAGGGGGGAGGACTAGCGGGATTTAGCTCCTACGAGCAGTACTTC. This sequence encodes CASSHRQGGGLAGFSSYEQYF.

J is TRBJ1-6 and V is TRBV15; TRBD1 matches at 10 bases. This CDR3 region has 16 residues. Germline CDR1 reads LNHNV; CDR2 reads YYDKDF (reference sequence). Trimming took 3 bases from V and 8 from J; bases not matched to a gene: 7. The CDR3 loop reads CATSRTAGTGDSPLHF. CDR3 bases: TGTGCCACCAGCAGGACGGCCGGGACAGGGGATTCACCCCTCCACTTT.

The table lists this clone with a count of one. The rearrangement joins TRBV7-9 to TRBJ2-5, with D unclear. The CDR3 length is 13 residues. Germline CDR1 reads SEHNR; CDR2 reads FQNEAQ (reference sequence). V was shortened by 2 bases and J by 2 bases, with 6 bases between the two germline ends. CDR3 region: CASSLRRQETQYF. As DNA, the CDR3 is TGTGCCAGCAGCTTAAGGAGACAAGAGACCCAGTACTTC.

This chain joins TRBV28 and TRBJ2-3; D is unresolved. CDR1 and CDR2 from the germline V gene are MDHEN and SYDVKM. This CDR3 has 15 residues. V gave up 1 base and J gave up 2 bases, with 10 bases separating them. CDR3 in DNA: TGTGCCAGCAGTTTATCAGTCGATCTCACAGATACGCAGTATTTT. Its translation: CASSLSVDLTDTQYF.

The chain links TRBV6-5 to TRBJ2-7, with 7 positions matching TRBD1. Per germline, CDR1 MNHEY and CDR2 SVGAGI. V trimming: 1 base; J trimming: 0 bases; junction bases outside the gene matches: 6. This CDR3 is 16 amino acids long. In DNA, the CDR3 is TGTGCCAGCAGTTACTATTACCGGGACAGCTCCTACGAGCAGTACTTC. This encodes CASSYYYRDSSYEQYF.